This is a list of T cell receptor beta chains from one sample in a study of T cell repertoires in cytomegalovirus infection. For these TCRs, the target antigens are not known. TCRdb re-called the reads through MiXCR, storing one row per CDR3 protein. The profile shows about 85,000 distinct CDR3 sequences, about 44% of them singletons. This material consisted of CD8+ T cells from cultured PBMCs, taken from culture after CMV antigen stimulation. These receptors were taken from a human donor in good health (CMV status not recorded). Some clones in this sample may be carry-over from other donors' samples. CDR3s include the opening cysteine and the closing phenylalanine or tryptophan. Each record gives: clone size, J gene, V gene, D gene, CDR3 DNA, CDR3 protein. The D gene is left open where the match is weak. Size is omitted from some rows. Given values are once, few, many or a class for expanded clones.

NA	TRBJ1-1	TRBV19	TRBD1	TGTGCCAGTAGCACCCCGCAGGGGGGGTTTATGAACACTGAAGCTTTCTTT	CASSTPQGGFMNTEAFF
NA	TRBJ2-1	TRBV7-8	NA	TGTGCCAGCAGCTTTTCCAGACAGGCACAGTACAATGAGCAGTTCTTC	CASSFSRQAQYNEQFF
NA	TRBJ2-3	TRBV6-8	NA	TGTGCCAGCAGTTCCCTCTTTAGAACTAGCACAGATACGCAGTATTTT	CASSSLFRTSTDTQYF
few	TRBJ1-4	TRBV7-9	NA	TGTGCCAGCAGCTTTGGGCTTAATGAAAAACTGTTTTTT	CASSFGLNEKLFF
NA	TRBJ2-7	TRBV11-2	NA	TGTGCCAGCAGCCCCCCCACCATGACCTACGAGCAGTACTTC	CASSPPTMTYEQYF
NA	TRBJ1-1	TRBV27	NA	TGTGCCAGCAGTTTATTCCAGGGAAACACTGAAGCTTTCTTT	CASSLFQGNTEAFF
few	TRBJ2-3	TRBV12-3/TRBV12-4	NA	TGTGCCAGCAGTATACACATAAGAAATACGCAGTATTTT	CASSIHIRNTQYF
NA	TRBJ2-1	TRBV27	NA	TGTGCCAGCAGTTTAGGGCCAAACGGGAATGAGCAGTTCTTC	CASSLGPNGNEQFF
NA	TRBJ1-1	TRBV4-1	NA	TGCGCCAGCAGCCACGGAGTCTCCGAAAACACTGAAGCTTTCTTT	CASSHGVSENTEAFF
NA	TRBJ1-5	TRBV20-1	NA	TGCAGTGCTAGAGACTTCTTGGGGGGCCTGGATCAGCCCCAGCATTTT	CSARDFLGGLDQPQHF
NA	TRBJ2-7	TRBV27	NA	TGTGCCAGCAGCCCTGTGAGCCCCTTTGAGCAGTACTTC	CASSPVSPFEQYF
NA	TRBJ2-1	TRBV4-2	NA	TGTGCCAGCAGCCAAGTGGGAAGCTCCTTGGGAGGTGAGCAGTTCTTC	CASSQVGSSLGGEQFF
few	TRBJ2-1	TRBV7-6	NA	TGTGCCAGCAGCCCCGTCCAAAAGGGAAATGAGCAGTTCTTC	CASSPVQKGNEQFF
few	TRBJ2-2	TRBV7-8	TRBD2	TGTGCCAGCAGCTCGACTAGCGGGAGAGGCACCGGGGAGCTGTTTTTT	CASSSTSGRGTGELFF